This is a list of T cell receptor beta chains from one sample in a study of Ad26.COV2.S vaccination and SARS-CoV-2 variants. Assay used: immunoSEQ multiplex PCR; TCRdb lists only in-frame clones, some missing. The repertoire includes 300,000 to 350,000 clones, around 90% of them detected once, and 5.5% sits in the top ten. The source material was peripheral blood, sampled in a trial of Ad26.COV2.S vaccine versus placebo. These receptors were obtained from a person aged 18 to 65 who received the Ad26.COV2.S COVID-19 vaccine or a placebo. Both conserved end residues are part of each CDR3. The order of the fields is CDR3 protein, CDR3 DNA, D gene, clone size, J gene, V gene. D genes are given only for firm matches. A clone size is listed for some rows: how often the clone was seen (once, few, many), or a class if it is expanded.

CASSQAESNQPQHF | TGTGCCAGCAGCCAAGCAGAATCCAATCAGCCCCAGCATTTT | NA | NA | TRBJ1-5 | TRBV3-1/TRBV3-2
CASSLRVAGEGSDTQYF | TGTGCCAGCAGTTTAAGGGTAGCGGGAGAGGGGAGTGATACGCAGTATTTT | TRBD2 | NA | TRBJ2-3 | TRBV27
CASSAGGPNTGELFF | TGCGCCAGCAGCGCAGGGGGACCGAACACCGGGGAGCTGTTTTTT | TRBD1 | few | TRBJ2-2 | TRBV10-1
CASSPNLGAGQPQHF | TGTGCCAGCAGCCCCAATTTGGGGGCTGGTCAGCCCCAGCATTTT | NA | NA | TRBJ1-5 | TRBV3-1/TRBV3-2
CAWGPYTEAFF | TGTGCCTGGGGGCCTTACACTGAAGCTTTCTTT | NA | NA | TRBJ1-1 | TRBV30
CASSKDRGLTDTQYF | TGTGCCAGCAGCAAGGACAGGGGACTCACAGATACGCAGTATTTT | TRBD1 | NA | TRBJ2-3 | TRBV7-2
CASSQATSVYNEQFF | TGTGCCAGCAGCCAAGCAACTAGCGTTTACAATGAGCAGTTCTTC | TRBD2 | NA | TRBJ2-1 | TRBV3-1/TRBV3-2
CASSLDYREGDTEAFF | TGTGCCAGCAGCTTAGATTACAGGGAAGGGGACACTGAAGCTTTCTTT | NA | NA | TRBJ1-1 | TRBV7-8
CASSSGSTDTQYF | TGTGCCAGCAGTTCAGGTAGCACAGATACGCAGTATTTT | NA | NA | TRBJ2-3 | TRBV6-4
CASNEQAKNIQYF | TGTGCCAGCAATGAGCAGGCCAAAAACATTCAGTACTTC | NA | NA | TRBJ2-4 | TRBV5-8
CASSQGYRVDTIYF | TGCGCCAGCAGCCAAGGATACAGGGTTGACACCATATATTTT | NA | NA | TRBJ1-3 | TRBV4-3
CASSLKRPQPQHF | TGTGCCAGCAGTTTAAAGAGACCTCAGCCCCAGCATTTT | NA | NA | TRBJ1-5 | TRBV12-3/TRBV12-4
CASSKGTGPFSGNTIYF | TGTGCCAGCAGTAAGGGGACAGGCCCCTTTTCTGGAAACACCATATATTTT | TRBD1 | NA | TRBJ1-3 | TRBV27
CASRRRENYGYTF | TGTGCCAGCAGACGACGGGAGAACTATGGCTACACCTTC | NA | NA | TRBJ1-2 | TRBV12-3/TRBV12-4
CASSQGLAMETQYF | TGTGCCAGCAGCCAAGGACTAGCCATGGAGACCCAGTACTTC | TRBD2 | once | TRBJ2-5 | TRBV3-1/TRBV3-2
CSASDPRDGHQETQYF | TGCAGTGCTAGTGATCCCCGGGACGGACATCAAGAGACCCAGTACTTC | NA | NA | TRBJ2-5 | TRBV20-1
CASSPYRENTEAFF | TGTGCCAGCAGCCCGTACAGAGAGAACACTGAAGCTTTCTTT | NA | NA | TRBJ1-1 | TRBV9
CASSLGVGSPLHF | TGTGCCAGCAGCTTAGGTGTTGGTTCACCCCTCCACTTT | NA | once | TRBJ1-6 | TRBV7-9
CASSFGLAGPEETQYF | TGTGCCAGCAGCTTTGGACTAGCGGGTCCGGAAGAGACCCAGTACTTC | TRBD2 | NA | TRBJ2-5 | TRBV7-6
CASSQGYEQYF | TGTGCCAGCAGCCAAGGCTACGAGCAGTACTTC | NA | few | TRBJ2-7 | TRBV3-1/TRBV3-2
CASISSGYGYTF | TGTGCCAGTATTTCTTCAGGCTATGGCTACACCTTC | NA | NA | TRBJ1-2 | TRBV13
CASSPQINQPQHF | TGTGCCAGCAGCCCACAGATTAATCAGCCCCAGCATTTT | NA | NA | TRBJ1-5 | TRBV7-2
CASSSEYGYTF | TGTGCCAGCAGCTCGGAGTATGGCTACACCTTC | NA | NA | TRBJ1-2 | TRBV3-1/TRBV3-2
CASSPSRPLNTEAFF | TGTGCCAGCTCACCCTCCAGGCCGCTGAACACTGAAGCTTTCTTT | NA | NA | TRBJ1-1 | TRBV18
CASSQADRAYSGNTIYF | TGTGCCAGCAGCCAAGCAGACAGGGCCTACTCTGGAAACACCATATATTTT | TRBD1 | NA | TRBJ1-3 | TRBV3-1/TRBV3-2
CASSLYSGEDTEAFF | TGTGCCAGCAGCTTATATTCAGGGGAGGACACTGAAGCTTTCTTT | NA | NA | TRBJ1-1 | TRBV7-9
CASSSIRETGELFF | TGCGCCAGCAGCTCGATCCGGGAAACCGGGGAGCTGTTTTTT | NA | NA | TRBJ2-2 | TRBV5-1
CASSPSTGGYTF | TGTGCCAGCAGCCCATCGACCGGTGGCTACACCTTC | NA | NA | TRBJ1-2 | TRBV7-8
CASSLARTKGNQPQHF | TGTGCCAGCAGCTTAGCGCGTACTAAGGGGAATCAGCCCCAGCATTTT | NA | NA | TRBJ1-5 | TRBV7-2
CASSEGGPSGELFF | TGTGCCAGCTCGGAGGGAGGGCCCAGCGGGGAGCTGTTTTTT | TRBD2 | NA | TRBJ2-2 | TRBV9
CASSSDGTYGYTF | TGTGCCAGCAGCTCCGATGGGACATATGGCTACACCTTC | NA | few | TRBJ1-2 | TRBV6-6
CATSEPGLVGEQFF | TGTGCCACCAGTGAACCCGGACTAGTTGGTGAGCAGTTCTTC | TRBD2 | once | TRBJ2-1 | TRBV24-1
CASSPPTRTDGEQYF | TGTGCCAGCTCACCACCCACTCGGACAGACGGCGAGCAGTACTTC | NA | NA | TRBJ2-7 | TRBV18
CASSERGELYGYTF | TGTGCCAGCAGCGAAAGGGGGGAACTCTATGGCTACACCTTC | NA | NA | TRBJ1-2 | TRBV13
CASSYSGGYGELFF | TGTGCCAGCAGTTACTCGGGAGGGTACGGGGAGCTGTTTTTT | TRBD2 | NA | TRBJ2-2 | TRBV6-5
CASSYYRSSTDTQYF | TGTGCCAGCAGTTACTACCGTTCTAGCACAGATACGCAGTATTTT | NA | NA | TRBJ2-3 | TRBV6-5
CASSPSIGAGTGTEYGYTF | TGTGCCAGCTCACCTTCAATCGGAGCCGGGACAGGGACGGAATATGGCTACACCTTC | TRBD1 | NA | TRBJ1-2 | TRBV18
CASSQDYPDSLSYEQYF | TGTGCCAGCAGCCAAGATTATCCGGACAGCCTCTCCTACGAGCAGTACTTC | NA | few | TRBJ2-7 | TRBV3-1/TRBV3-2
CATSDPDTPDRDDGYTF | TGTGCCACCAGTGATCCCGACACTCCCGACAGGGATGATGGCTACACCTTC | TRBD1 | NA | TRBJ1-2 | TRBV24-1
CASSREGLGTGELFF | TGTGCCAGCAGCCGGGAAGGTCTAGGCACCGGGGAGCTGTTTTTT | NA | NA | TRBJ2-2 | TRBV6-2/TRBV6-3
CASSLAGRVTEAFF | TGTGCCAGCAGCTTAGCGGGCAGGGTCACTGAAGCTTTCTTT | NA | NA | TRBJ1-1 | TRBV7-8
CASTRGHGDQPQHF | TGTGCCAGCACCCGAGGGCATGGAGATCAGCCCCAGCATTTT | NA | NA | TRBJ1-5 | TRBV27
CASSKVSSGGRICYEQYF | TGTGCCAGCAGCAAAGTGAGTAGCGGGGGAAGGATTTGTTACGAGCAGTACTTC | NA | NA | TRBJ2-7 | TRBV21-1
CASSLGQTVCAF | TGTGCCAGCAGCCTAGGACAGACGGTTTGTGCCTTC | NA | NA | TRBJ1-2 | TRBV3-1/TRBV3-2
CASTGVLPGNTIYF | TGTGCCAGCACCGGGGTCCTGCCTGGAAACACCATATATTTT | NA | NA | TRBJ1-3 | TRBV11-3
CASSQEGTSYEQYF | TGTGCCAGCAGCCAAGAGGGGACCTCCTACGAGCAGTACTTC | NA | NA | TRBJ2-7 | TRBV3-1/TRBV3-2
CSVEGSSGTHYGYTF | TGCAGCGTTGAAGGATCCTCCGGGACCCACTATGGCTACACCTTC | NA | NA | TRBJ1-2 | TRBV29-1
CASSLLPSGGAREQFF | TGTGCCAGCTCACTCCTACCTAGCGGGGGGGCCCGTGAGCAGTTCTTC | TRBD2 | NA | TRBJ2-1 | TRBV18
CASSYEGTRNGEQFF | TGTGCCAGCAGTTACGAGGGGACTAGAAATGGTGAGCAGTTCTTC | TRBD2 | NA | TRBJ2-1 | TRBV6-5
CASSPKIPGGLGF | TGTGCCAGCAGCCCAAAGATCCCTGGGGGCCTAGGCTTC | NA | once | TRBJ1-2 | TRBV11-2
CASSLLAGGQTDTQYF | TGTGCCAGCAGCTTATTGGCGGGGGGGCAGACAGATACGCAGTATTTT | TRBD2 | NA | TRBJ2-3 | TRBV11-3
CASSPRRGRQYSNQPQHF | TGTGCCAGCTCACCACGGAGGGGACGCCAGTATAGCAATCAGCCCCAGCATTTT | NA | NA | TRBJ1-5 | TRBV18
CASSLGRQPQHF | TGTGCCAGCAGCCTGGGCCGGCAGCCCCAGCATTTT | NA | NA | TRBJ1-5 | TRBV2
CASSNHRVMNTEAFF | TGTGCCAGCAGTAACCACAGGGTAATGAACACTGAAGCTTTCTTT | NA | NA | TRBJ1-1 | TRBV2